This T cell receptor (beta chain) was sequenced in a study of cytomegalovirus exposure and HLA in healthy donors. Study as a whole: The 90 to 150 validation repertoires and the roughly 680 first-cohort repertoires shared a platform, a later analysis reported. Whole-study results and caveats: The listing of 150 to 200 TCR beta chains classed them as cytomegalovirus-associated.

As concerns this clone: What it binds is unknown.

This CDR3 is built from 14 residues. The germline V gene has CDR1 ENHRY and CDR2 SYGVKD. The ends lost 10 bases at V and 3 bases at J; junction bases unmatched: 11. Sequencing used immunoSEQ multiplex PCR; TCRdb keeps in-frame clones, though not all of them. The sample consists of 100,000 to 150,000 clones, roughly 82% of them appearing once. The sequenced sample was PBMCs. The V call is TRBV10-3, the J call TRBJ2-7; 8 bases agree with TRBD1. The sequence derives from a man aged 18 to 29 in good health and CMV-seronegative. CDR3 DNA sequence: TGTGCCACCGACCGCTCAGGACAGGGCTACGAGCAGTACTTC. Translating gives CATDRSGQGYEQYF.